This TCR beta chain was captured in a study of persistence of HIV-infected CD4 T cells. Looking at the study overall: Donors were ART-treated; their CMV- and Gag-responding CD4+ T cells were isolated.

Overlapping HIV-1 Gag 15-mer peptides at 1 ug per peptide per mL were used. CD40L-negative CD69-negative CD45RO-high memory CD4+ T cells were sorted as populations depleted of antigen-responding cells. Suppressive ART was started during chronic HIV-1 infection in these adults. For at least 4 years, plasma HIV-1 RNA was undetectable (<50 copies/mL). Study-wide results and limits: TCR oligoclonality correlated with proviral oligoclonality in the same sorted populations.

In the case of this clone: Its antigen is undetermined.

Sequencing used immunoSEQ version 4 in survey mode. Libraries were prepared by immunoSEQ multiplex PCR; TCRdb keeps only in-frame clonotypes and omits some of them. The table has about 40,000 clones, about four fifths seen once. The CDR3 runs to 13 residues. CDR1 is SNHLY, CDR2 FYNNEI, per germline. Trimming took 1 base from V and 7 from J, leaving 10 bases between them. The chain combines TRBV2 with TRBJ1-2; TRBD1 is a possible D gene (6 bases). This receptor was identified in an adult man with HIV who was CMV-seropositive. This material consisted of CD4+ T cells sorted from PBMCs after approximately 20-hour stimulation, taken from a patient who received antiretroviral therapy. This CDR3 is CASSEDRVSGYTF. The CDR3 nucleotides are TGTGCCAGCAGTGAAGACAGGGTTAGTGGCTACACCTTC.